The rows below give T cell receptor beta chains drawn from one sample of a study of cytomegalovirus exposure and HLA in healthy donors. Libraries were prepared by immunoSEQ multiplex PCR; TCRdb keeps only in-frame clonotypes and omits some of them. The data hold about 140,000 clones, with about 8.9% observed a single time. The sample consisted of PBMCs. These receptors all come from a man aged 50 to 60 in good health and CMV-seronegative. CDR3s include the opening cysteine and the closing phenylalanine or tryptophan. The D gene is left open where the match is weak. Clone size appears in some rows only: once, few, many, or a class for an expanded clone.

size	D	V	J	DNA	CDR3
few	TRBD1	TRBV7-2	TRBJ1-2	TGTGCCAGCACGCCCGGGACAGGAGACTATGGCTACACCTTC	CASTPGTGDYGYTF
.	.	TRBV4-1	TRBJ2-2	TGCGCCAGCAGCCAAGGCTTAGCCGGGGAGCTGTTTTTT	CASSQGLAGELFF
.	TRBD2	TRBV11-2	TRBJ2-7	TGTGCCAGCAGCTTAGTGGCACTAGCGGGCGAGCAGTACTTC	CASSLVALAGEQYF
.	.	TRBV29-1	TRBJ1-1	TGCAGCGTTGAAGTGGGGCCTGAAGCTTTCTTT	CSVEVGPEAFF
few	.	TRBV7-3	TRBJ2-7	TGTGCCAGCAGCTTAGGCAGGGTTTACGAGCAGTACTTC	CASSLGRVYEQYF
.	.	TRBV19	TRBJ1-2	TGTGCCAGTAGCCCGTCGTATCCTAACTATGGCTACACCTTC	CASSPSYPNYGYTF
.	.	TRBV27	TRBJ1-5	TGTGCCAGCAGTATACAGGGCAATCAGCCCCAGCATTTT	CASSIQGNQPQHF
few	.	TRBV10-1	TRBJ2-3	TGCGCCAGCAGTGAACAGCTCACAGATACGCAGTATTTT	CASSEQLTDTQYF
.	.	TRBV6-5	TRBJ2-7	TGTGCCAGCAGTTACGACAGGAACTCCTACGAGCAGTACTTC	CASSYDRNSYEQYF
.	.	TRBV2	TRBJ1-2	TGTGCCAGCAGTTTAACAGGGCGTCAGGGCTACACCTTC	CASSLTGRQGYTF
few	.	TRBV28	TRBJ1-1	TGTGCCAGCAGTTTAAGAGGGCGTGCCTGGACTGAAGCTTTCTTT	CASSLRGRAWTEAFF
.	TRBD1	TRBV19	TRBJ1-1	TGTGCCAGTAGACAGGGGGCCACGAACACTGAAGCTTTCTTT	CASRQGATNTEAFF
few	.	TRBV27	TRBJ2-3	TGTGCCAGCAGCCTTGGAGGAGCCCAAGATACGCAGTATTTT	CASSLGGAQDTQYF
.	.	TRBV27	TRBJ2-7	TGTGCCAGCAGTTCCCATAGCTCCTACGAGCAGTACTTC	CASSSHSSYEQYF
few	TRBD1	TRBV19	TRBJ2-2	TGTGCCAGTAGTATTGGGACAGGGAGCACCGGGGAGCTGTTTTTT	CASSIGTGSTGELFF
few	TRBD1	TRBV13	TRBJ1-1	TGTGCCAGCAGCTTTGGACAGGGGGCACGGGGAAACACTGAAGCTTTCTTT	CASSFGQGARGNTEAFF
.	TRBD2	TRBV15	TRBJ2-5	TGTGCCACCAGCAGGAGGGCGGGAGGGGAGACCCAGTACTTC	CATSRRAGGETQYF
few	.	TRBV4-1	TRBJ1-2	TGCGCCAGCAGCCAGTATGTGAGACAGTTGGATGGCTACACCTTC	CASSQYVRQLDGYTF